This T cell receptor (beta chain) was captured by sequencing in a study of blood T cells in healthy people across ages. Study-level points and caveats: The fall in TCR beta diversity per million T cells was roughly linear with age. Researchers deemed the diversity estimates from one million T cells underestimates.

The CDR3 has 16 residues. Germline V gives CDR1 MDHEN, CDR2 SYDVKM. The V gene lost 3 bases and the J gene lost 4 bases, with 17 bases spanning the gap. Each sample yielded at least 7 million isolated PBMCs. A sample-barcoded 5' primer and a J-beta primer mix were used in a second PCR of about 7 to 11 cycles. TCRdb recomputed calls from the 5' RACE reads with MiXCR, one row per CDR3 protein. The data hold about 970,000 distinct CDR3 sequences, with roughly 51% observed a single time. Details on this clonotype: Antigen: not known.

This receptor was identified in a woman aged 60-75 years in good health. What was sequenced was blood. The genes are TRBV28 and TRBJ2-3; maybe TRBD2 (7 bases). As DNA, the CDR3 is TGTGCCAGCAGTTTTAAGGGGGGGCGAAGCTCAGATACGCAGTATTTT. It codes for CASSFKGGRSSDTQYF.